Following are 20 T cell receptor beta chains from one sample sequenced in a study of shared clonotypes between healthy human individuals. Sequencing was performed with immunoSEQ multiplex PCR; in TCRdb, only in-frame clones are kept and a portion is missing. The data hold some 740,000 clones, with nearly 95% observed a single time. CD45RO-negative, CCR7-positively selected cells formed the naive CD8 fraction, excluding terminally differentiated effector memory CD45RA+ cells. Sequenced: naive CD8+ T cells sorted from blood. These TCRs come from a man aged 25-45 years in good health.

The V gene is TRBV27, the J gene TRBJ2-7; 8 nucleotides agree with TRBD1. The CDR3 runs to 16 residues. Trimming cost V 3 bases and J 4 bases; bases outside gene matches: 11. The V gene's germline CDR1 is MNHEY and CDR2 SMNVEV (reference sequence). The CDR3 region has the DNA TGTGCCAGCAGTTTCGATTCGGGACAGGATCTATACGAGCAGTACTTC. This gives the protein CASSFDSGQDLYEQYF.

The chain employs TRBV7-9 and TRBJ2-3; 8 bases line up with TRBD2. Germline V gene sequence: CDR1 SEHNR, CDR2 FQNEAQ (reference sequence). This CDR3 is 16 amino acids long. The V and J ends lost 5 bases and 3 bases, in that order; junction bases with no gene match: 10. CDR3 residues: CASSDPIQRETDTQYF. The DNA of the CDR3 is TGTGCCAGCAGCGACCCGATCCAGCGGGAGACAGATACGCAGTATTTT.

J is TRBJ2-3 and V is TRBV4-3, with TRBD2 identical over 9 bases. Germline trimming cut 1 base from V and 3 bases from J; bases unmatched to any gene: 8. The length of the CDR3 is 17 residues. The germline CDR1 and CDR2 sequences are LGHNA and YSLEER. DNA of the CDR3: TGCGCCAGCAGCCAAGGACCTAGCGGGATGGGGACAGATACGCAGTATTTT. Its protein product is CASSQGPSGMGTDTQYF.

This clone was recorded only once. This chain joins TRBV7-2 and TRBJ2-4; perhaps TRBD1 as D (5 bases). The germline V gene encodes CDR1 SGHTA and CDR2 FQGNSA. Trimming stripped 5 bases from V and 0 bases from J, with 17 bases between. The CDR3 extends over 17 amino acids. CDR3 loop: CASSQPQQALAKNIQYF. The CDR3 coding sequence is TGTGCCAGCAGCCAACCACAACAGGCACTAGCCAAAAACATTCAGTACTTC.

The chain carries TRBV7-8 and TRBJ2-3; TRBD1 matches at 9 bases. Germline CDR1 is SGHVS and CDR2 is FQNEAQ. The J segment lost 4 bases and the V segment lost 5 bases, leaving 7 bases of the junction unmatched. The CDR3 length is 15 residues. The CDR3 loop is CASSPWGQGSDTQYF. The CDR3 nucleotides read TGTGCCAGCAGCCCGTGGGGACAGGGATCAGATACGCAGTATTTT.

This clone came up once. The chain links TRBV6-6 to TRBJ1-4; D gene unclear. This CDR3 is built from 15 residues. Germline-derived CDR1 and CDR2 are MNHNY and SVGAGI (reference sequence). With 6 bases removed from V and 0 bases from J, the gap between germline ends came to 11 bases. CDR3 residues: CASSKDGATNEKLFF. CDR3 nucleotide sequence: TGTGCCAGCAGCAAGGACGGAGCAACTAATGAAAAACTGTTTTTT.

V gene TRBV15 combines with J gene TRBJ2-7; tentatively, D is TRBD2 (6 bases). This CDR3 region has 16 residues. Germline CDR1 reads LNHNV; CDR2 reads YYDKDF (reference sequence). Deletions cut 0 bases from V and 4 bases from J, with 16 bases between. Here the CDR3 reads CATSRDGAGLTYEQYF. As DNA, the CDR3 is TGTGCCACCAGCAGAGATGGGGCGGGATTGACTTACGAGCAGTACTTC.

The V call is TRBV7-8, the J call TRBJ2-2; tentatively, D is TRBD1 or TRBD2 (5 bases each). The germline CDR1 and CDR2 sequences are SGHVS and FQNEAQ. V lost 3 bases and J lost 1, with 15 bases in between. The CDR3 runs to 17 residues. CDR3 sequence reads: CASSFPRDVVNTGELFF. CDR3 DNA: TGTGCCAGCAGCTTCCCACGGGACGTAGTGAACACCGGGGAGCTGTTTTTT. Based on the CDR3 plus reference TRBV7-8 and TRBJ2-2, the full variable domain is GAGVSQSPRYKVAKRGQDVALRCDPISGHVSLFWYQQALGQGPEFLTYFQNEAQLDKSGLPSDRFFAERPEGSVSTLKIQRTQQEDSAVYLCASSFPRDVVNTGELFFGEGSRLTVL.

In this sample, this clone turned up a few times. The rearrangement uses TRBV6-1 and TRBJ1-1; 9 bases are a match to TRBD1. V lost 5 bases to trimming and J lost 0 bases; unmatched junction nucleotides: 16. CDR3 length equals 19 residues. Germline V CDR1 and CDR2: MNHNS, SASEGT. The CDR3 here is CASSKVEGTGRFMNTEAFF. CDR3 sequence (DNA): TGTGCCAGCAGTAAAGTCGAAGGGACAGGGAGGTTCATGAACACTGAAGCTTTCTTT.

The chain has TRBV15 and TRBJ2-1; 9 bases align to TRBD2. Germline loops: CDR1 LNHNV, CDR2 YYDKDF (reference sequence). J was trimmed by 0 bases and V by 5 bases; bases with no gene match: 2. The CDR3 extends over 15 amino acids. CDR3 sequence: CATSGLASSYNEQFF. The CDR3 nucleotides are TGTGCCACCAGCGGACTAGCGAGCTCCTACAATGAGCAGTTCTTC. The complete variable domain, with remaining parts taken from reference TRBV15 and TRBJ2-1, reads DAMVIQNPRYQVTQFGKPVTLSCSQTLNHNVMYWYQQKSSQAPKLLFHYYDKDFNNEADTPDNFQSRRPNTSFCFLDIRSPGLGDTAMYLCATSGLASSYNEQFFGPGTRLTVL.

This clone was seen a single time. This chain links TRBV28 with TRBJ2-2; 10 bases align to TRBD1. CDR3 length: 16 amino acids. Germline V gene sequence: CDR1 MDHEN, CDR2 SYDVKM. V lost 5 bases and J lost 9; bases outside the gene matches: 12. The CDR3 region has the DNA TGTGCCAGCAGTCCCTTAGCGGACAGGGGGAGTCGGGAGCTGTTTTTT. Amino acid sequence: CASSPLADRGSRELFF.

The chain links TRBV27 to TRBJ2-1; no reliable D call. The V end was cut by 5 bases, the J end by 0 bases, with 8 bases between. CDR3 size: 14 residues. Per germline, CDR1 MNHEY and CDR2 SMNVEV (reference sequence). The CDR3 here is CASSGRSSYNEQFF. The CDR3 nucleotides are TGTGCCAGCAGTGGACGCAGCTCCTACAATGAGCAGTTCTTC.

The V and J genes are TRBV4-3 and TRBJ2-7; no firm D call. Germline lookup yields CDR1 LGHNA and CDR2 YSLEER. Between the trimmed V and J ends, which lost 0 bases and 3 bases, there was a span of 15 bases. CDR3 size: 16 residues. This CDR3 is CASSQETGRTFYEQYF. CDR3 bases: TGCGCCAGCAGCCAAGAGACCGGACGGACCTTCTACGAGCAGTACTTC.

This chain uses TRBV4-3 with TRBJ2-1, with TRBD2 identical over 9 bases. The CDR3 covers 19 residues. Germline assignment: CDR1 LGHNA and CDR2 YSLEER. Germline trimming cut 1 base from V and 6 bases from J; bases unmatched to any gene: 16. The CDR3 is CASSQASGLAGGPFNEQFF. CDR3 nucleotide sequence: TGCGCCAGCAGCCAAGCGTCCGGATTGGCGGGAGGGCCTTTCAATGAGCAGTTCTTC.

The J gene is TRBJ1-4, the V gene TRBV6-1, with D possibly being TRBD1 (5 bases). V lost 4 bases to trimming and J lost 7 bases, with 16 bases between them. There are 15 residues in the CDR3. The germline CDR1 and CDR2 sequences are MNHNS and SASEGT. CDR3 sequence: CASSVGSGHSEKLFF. The CDR3 bases are TGTGCCAGCAGTGTAGGGTCGGGGCACAGTGAAAAACTGTTTTTT.

The chain is built from TRBV27 and TRBJ1-1; D ambiguous. V gave up 6 bases and J gave up 5 bases, with 10 bases separating them. This CDR3 has 12 residues. In germline, CDR1 is MNHEY, CDR2 SMNVEV (reference sequence). CDR3 nucleotides: TGTGCCAGCAGGAGAGTGGGGACTGAAGCTTTCTTT. It is translated as CASRRVGTEAFF.

This rearrangement joins TRBV4-1 to TRBJ1-1; the match to TRBD1 covers 7 bases. Trimming took 0 bases from V and 1 from J; bases not matched to a gene: 8. This CDR3 has 17 amino acids. Germline assignment: CDR1 MGHRA and CDR2 YSYEKL. CDR3 DNA: TGCGCCAGCAGCCAAGATTTCGTAGGGACAGCGAACACTGAAGCTTTCTTT. It codes for CASSQDFVGTANTEAFF.

The gene calls are TRBV5-1 and TRBJ2-1; D gene unclear. With 0 bases removed from V and 3 bases from J, the gap between germline ends came to 10 bases. The germline V gene encodes CDR1 SGHRS and CDR2 YFSETQ. The CDR3 totals 15 residues. The CDR3 DNA sequence: TGCGCCAGCAGCTTGGGGCAGGCGCACTACAATGAGCAGTTCTTC. Residues: CASSLGQAHYNEQFF.

This clone came up once. Other DNA sequences in the sample encode the same CDR3. The rearrangement joins TRBV9 to TRBJ2-7, with D possibly being TRBD1 (5 bases). Germline assignment: CDR1 SGDLS and CDR2 YYNGEE. The CDR3 is made up of 14 amino acids. The V end lost 0 bases, the J end lost 2 bases, and 9 bases lay between the germline ends. CDR3 residues: CASSVDGATYEQYF. The CDR3, as DNA: TGTGCCAGCAGCGTAGATGGGGCAACCTACGAGCAGTACTTC.

The count of this clone is one. V usage is TRBV7-9 and J usage is TRBJ2-7; the D is unclear. V gave up 0 bases and J gave up 4 bases, with 13 bases separating them. The germline V gene encodes CDR1 SEHNR and CDR2 FQNEAQ (reference sequence). The CDR3 is 15 residues long. This CDR3 reads CASSLALAATYEQYF. The DNA for the CDR3 is TGTGCCAGCAGCTTAGCTTTGGCAGCAACTTACGAGCAGTACTTC.